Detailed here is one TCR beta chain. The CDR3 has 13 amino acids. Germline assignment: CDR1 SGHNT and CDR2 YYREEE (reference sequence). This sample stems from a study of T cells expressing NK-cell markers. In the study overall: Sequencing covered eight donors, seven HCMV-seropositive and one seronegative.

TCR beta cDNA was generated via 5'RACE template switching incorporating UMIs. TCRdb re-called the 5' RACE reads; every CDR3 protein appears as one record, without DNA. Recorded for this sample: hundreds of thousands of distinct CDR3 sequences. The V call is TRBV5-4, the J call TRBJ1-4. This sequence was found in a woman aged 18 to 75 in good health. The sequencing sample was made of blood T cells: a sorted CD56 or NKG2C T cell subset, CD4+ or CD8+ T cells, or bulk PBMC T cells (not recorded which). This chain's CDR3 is CASSLVPDEKLFF. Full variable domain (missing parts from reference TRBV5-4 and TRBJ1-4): ETGVTQSPTHLIKTRGQQVTLRCSSQSGHNTVSWYQQALGQGPQFIFQYYREEENGRGNFPPRFSGLQFPNYSSELNVNALELDDSALYLCASSLVPDEKLFFGSGTQLSVL.